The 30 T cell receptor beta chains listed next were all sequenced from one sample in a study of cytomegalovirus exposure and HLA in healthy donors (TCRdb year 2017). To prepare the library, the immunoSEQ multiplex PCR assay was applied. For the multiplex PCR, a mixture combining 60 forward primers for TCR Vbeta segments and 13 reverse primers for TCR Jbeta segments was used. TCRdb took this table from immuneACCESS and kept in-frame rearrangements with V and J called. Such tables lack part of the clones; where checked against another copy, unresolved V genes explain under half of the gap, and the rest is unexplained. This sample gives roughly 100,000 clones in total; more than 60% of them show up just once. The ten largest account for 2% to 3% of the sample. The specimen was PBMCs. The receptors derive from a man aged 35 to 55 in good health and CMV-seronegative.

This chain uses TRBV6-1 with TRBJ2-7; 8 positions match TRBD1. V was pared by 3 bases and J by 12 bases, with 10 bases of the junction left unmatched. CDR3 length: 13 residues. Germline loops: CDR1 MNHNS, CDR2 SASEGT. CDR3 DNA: TGTGCCAGCAGTGACCGGCTGGACAGGGATATGTACTTC. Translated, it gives CASSDRLDRDMYF.

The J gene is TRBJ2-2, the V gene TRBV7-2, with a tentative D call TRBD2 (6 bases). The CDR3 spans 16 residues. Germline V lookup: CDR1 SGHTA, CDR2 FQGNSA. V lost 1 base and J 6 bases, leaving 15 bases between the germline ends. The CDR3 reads CASSLEGTSRAGELFF. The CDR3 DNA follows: TGTGCCAGCAGCTTAGAGGGCACTAGCAGGGCCGGGGAGCTGTTTTTT.

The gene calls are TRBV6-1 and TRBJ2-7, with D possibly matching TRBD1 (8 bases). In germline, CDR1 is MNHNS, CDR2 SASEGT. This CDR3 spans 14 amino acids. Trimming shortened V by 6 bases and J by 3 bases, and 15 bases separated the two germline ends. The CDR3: CASSLTGDYYEQYF. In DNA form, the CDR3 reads TGTGCCAGCAGCCTGACAGGGGACTACTACGAGCAGTACTTC.

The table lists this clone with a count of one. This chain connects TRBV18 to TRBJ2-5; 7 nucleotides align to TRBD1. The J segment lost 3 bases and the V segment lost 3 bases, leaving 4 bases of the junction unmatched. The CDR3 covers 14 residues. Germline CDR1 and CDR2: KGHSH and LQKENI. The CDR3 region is CASSPRQGEETQYF. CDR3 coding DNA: TGTGCCAGCTCACCGCGGCAGGGGGAAGAGACCCAGTACTTC.

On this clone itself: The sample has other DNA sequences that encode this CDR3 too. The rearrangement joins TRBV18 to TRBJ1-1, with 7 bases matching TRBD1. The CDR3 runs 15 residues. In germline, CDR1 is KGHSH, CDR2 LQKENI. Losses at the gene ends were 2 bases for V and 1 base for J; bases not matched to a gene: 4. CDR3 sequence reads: CASSPWTGENTEAFF. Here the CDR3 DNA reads TGTGCCAGCTCACCATGGACAGGAGAGAACACTGAAGCTTTCTTT.

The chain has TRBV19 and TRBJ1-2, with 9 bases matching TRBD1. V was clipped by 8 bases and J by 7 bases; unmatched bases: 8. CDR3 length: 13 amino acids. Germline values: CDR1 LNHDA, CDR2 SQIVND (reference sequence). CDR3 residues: CASREQGARGYTF. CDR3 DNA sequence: TGTGCCAGTCGTGAACAGGGGGCGCGTGGCTACACCTTC.

The CDR3 coding sequence is TGTGCCAGCAGTGCCGAGGGACAGGGCAGCTACGAGCAGTACTTC. Protein product: CASSAEGQGSYEQYF. The chain employs TRBV6-1 and TRBJ2-7; 9 positions agree with TRBD1. CDR1 and CDR2 (germline): MNHNS, SASEGT. The J segment lost 3 bases and the V segment lost 4 bases, leaving 7 bases of the junction unmatched. CDR3 length equals 15 residues.

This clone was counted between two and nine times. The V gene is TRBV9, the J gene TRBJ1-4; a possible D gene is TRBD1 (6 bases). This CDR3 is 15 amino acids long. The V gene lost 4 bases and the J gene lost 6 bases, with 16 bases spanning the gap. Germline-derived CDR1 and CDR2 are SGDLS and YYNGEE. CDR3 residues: CASSPNRESDEKLFF. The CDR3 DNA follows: TGTGCCAGCAGCCCGAACAGGGAGTCGGATGAAAAACTGTTTTTT. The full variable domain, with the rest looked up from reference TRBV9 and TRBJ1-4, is DSGVTQTPKHLITATGQRVTLRCSPRSGDLSVYWYQQSLDQGLQFLIQYYNGEERAKGNILERFSAQQFPDLHSELNLSSLELGDSALYFCASSPNRESDEKLFFGSGTQLSVL.

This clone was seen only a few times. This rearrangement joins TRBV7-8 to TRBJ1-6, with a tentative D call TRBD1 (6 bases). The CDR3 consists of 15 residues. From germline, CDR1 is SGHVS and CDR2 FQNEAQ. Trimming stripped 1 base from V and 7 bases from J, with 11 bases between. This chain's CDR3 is CASSLVRGLNSPLHF. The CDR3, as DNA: TGTGCCAGCAGCTTAGTCAGGGGACTAAATTCACCCCTCCACTTT.

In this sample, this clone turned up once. CDR3 nucleotide sequence: TGTGCCAGCAGGGACAGTCGTGCTAATGAAAAACTGTTTTTT. Translating gives CASRDSRANEKLFF. This chain connects TRBV6-6 to TRBJ1-4; maybe TRBD1 (6 bases). The CDR3 covers 14 residues. Between the trimmed V and J ends, which lost 6 bases and 3 bases, there was a span of 11 bases. Germline V CDR1 and CDR2: MNHNY, SVGAGI (reference sequence).

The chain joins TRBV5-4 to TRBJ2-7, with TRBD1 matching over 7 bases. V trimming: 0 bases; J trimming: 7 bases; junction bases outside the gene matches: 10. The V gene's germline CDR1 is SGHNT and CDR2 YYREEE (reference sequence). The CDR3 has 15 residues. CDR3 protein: CASSLDRGPTGEQYF. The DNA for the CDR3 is TGTGCCAGCAGCTTGGACAGGGGACCGACGGGGGAGCAGTACTTC.

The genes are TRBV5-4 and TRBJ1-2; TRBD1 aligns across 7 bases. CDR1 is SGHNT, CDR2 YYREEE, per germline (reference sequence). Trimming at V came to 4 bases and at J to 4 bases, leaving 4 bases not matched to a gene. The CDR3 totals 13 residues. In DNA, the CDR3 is TGTGCCAGCAGCCCGGACAGGAGCTATGGCTACACCTTC. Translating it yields CASSPDRSYGYTF.

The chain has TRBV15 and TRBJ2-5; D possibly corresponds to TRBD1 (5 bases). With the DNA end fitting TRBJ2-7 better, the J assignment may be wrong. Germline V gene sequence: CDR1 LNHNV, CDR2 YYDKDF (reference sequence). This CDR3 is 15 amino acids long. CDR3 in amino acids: CATSSLRTLSYEQYF. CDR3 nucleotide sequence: TGTGCCACCAGCAGTCTTCGGACACTATCCTACGAGCAGTACTTC.

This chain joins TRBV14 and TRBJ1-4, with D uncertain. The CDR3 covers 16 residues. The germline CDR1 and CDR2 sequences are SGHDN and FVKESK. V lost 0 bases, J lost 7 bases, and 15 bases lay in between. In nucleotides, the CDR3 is TGTGCCAGCAGCCAAGATATTCGAGGGCTTGGTGAAAAACTGTTTTTT. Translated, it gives CASSQDIRGLGEKLFF. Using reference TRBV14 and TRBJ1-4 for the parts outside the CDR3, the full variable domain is EAGVTQFPSHSVIEKGQTVTLRCDPISGHDNLYWYRRVMGKEIKFLLHFVKESKQDESGMPNNRFLAERTGGTYSTLKVQPAELEDSGVYFCASSQDIRGLGEKLFFGSGTQLSVL.

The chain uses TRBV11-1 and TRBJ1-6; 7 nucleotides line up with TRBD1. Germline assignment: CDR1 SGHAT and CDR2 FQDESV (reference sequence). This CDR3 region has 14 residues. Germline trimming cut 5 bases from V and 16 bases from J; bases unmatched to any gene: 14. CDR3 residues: CASSLDRSGGELHF. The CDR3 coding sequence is TGTGCCAGCAGCCTGGACAGGTCTGGAGGCGAACTCCACTTT.

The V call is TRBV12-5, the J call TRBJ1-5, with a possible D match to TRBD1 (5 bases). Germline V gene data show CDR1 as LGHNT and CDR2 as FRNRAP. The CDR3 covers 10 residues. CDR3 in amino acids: CTKQDQPQHF. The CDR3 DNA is TGTACTAAACAGGATCAGCCCCAGCATTTT.

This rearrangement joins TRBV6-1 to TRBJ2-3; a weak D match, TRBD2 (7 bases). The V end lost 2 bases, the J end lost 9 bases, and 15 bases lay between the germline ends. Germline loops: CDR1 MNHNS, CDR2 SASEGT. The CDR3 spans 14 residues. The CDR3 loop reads CASSERTRGGTQYF. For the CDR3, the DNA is TGTGCCAGCAGTGAAAGGACTAGAGGGGGGACGCAGTATTTT.

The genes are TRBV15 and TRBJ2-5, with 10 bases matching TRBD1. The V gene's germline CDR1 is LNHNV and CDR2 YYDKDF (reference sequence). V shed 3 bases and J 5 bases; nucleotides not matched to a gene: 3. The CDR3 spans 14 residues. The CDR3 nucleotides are TGTGCCACCAGCAGGGACAGGGGGAGGGAGACCCAGTACTTC. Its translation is CATSRDRGRETQYF.

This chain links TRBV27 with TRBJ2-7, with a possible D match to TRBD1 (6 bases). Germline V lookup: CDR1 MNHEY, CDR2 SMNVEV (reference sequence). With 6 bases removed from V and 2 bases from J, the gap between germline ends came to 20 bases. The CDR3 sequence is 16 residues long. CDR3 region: CASSPIPGTLPYEQYF. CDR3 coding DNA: TGTGCCAGCAGCCCCATCCCCGGGACACTTCCCTACGAGCAGTACTTC.

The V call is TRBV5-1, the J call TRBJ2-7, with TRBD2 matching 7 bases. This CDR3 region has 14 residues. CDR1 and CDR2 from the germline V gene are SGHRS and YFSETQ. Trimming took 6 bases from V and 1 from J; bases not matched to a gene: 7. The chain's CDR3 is CASTRSAGSYEQYF. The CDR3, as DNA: TGCGCCAGCACCCGGTCAGCGGGGTCCTACGAGCAGTACTTC. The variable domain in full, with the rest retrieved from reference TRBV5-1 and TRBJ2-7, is KAGVTQTPRYLIKTRGQQVTLSCSPISGHRSVSWYQQTPGQGLQFLFEYFSETQRNKGNFPGRFSGRQFSNSRSEMNVSTLELGDSALYLCASTRSAGSYEQYFGPGTRLTVT.

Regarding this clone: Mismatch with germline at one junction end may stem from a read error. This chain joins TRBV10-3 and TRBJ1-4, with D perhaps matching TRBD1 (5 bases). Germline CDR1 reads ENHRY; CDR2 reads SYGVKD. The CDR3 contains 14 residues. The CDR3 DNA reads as TGTGCCATCAGCAGCGACAGCTCCCAACAAAACCCGGCTTTT. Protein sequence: CAISSDSSQQNPAF.

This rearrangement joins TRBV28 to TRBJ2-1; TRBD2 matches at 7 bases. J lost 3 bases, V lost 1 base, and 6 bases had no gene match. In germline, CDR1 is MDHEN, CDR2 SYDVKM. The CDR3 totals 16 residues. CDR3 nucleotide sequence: TGTGCCAGCAGTTTATCCGGAGCGGGGTTCTACAATGAGCAGTTCTTC. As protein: CASSLSGAGFYNEQFF.

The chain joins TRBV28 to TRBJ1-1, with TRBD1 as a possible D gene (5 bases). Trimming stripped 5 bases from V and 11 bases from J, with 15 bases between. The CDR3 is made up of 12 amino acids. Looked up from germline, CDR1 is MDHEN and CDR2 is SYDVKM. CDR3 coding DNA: TGTGCCAGCAGTCTTTCAGCGGGGGAGGCTTTCTTT. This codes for CASSLSAGEAFF.

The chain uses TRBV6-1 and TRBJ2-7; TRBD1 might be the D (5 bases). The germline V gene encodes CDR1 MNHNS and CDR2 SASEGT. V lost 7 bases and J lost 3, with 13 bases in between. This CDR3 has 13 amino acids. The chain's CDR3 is CASKETVFYEQYF. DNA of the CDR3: TGTGCCAGCAAAGAGACAGTGTTCTACGAGCAGTACTTC.

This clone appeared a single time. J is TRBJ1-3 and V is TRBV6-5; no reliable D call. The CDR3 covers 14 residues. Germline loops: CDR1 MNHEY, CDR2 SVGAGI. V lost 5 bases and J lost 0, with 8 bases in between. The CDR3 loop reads CASSREGSGNTIYF. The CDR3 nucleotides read TGTGCCAGCAGTCGGGAGGGCTCTGGAAACACCATATATTTT.

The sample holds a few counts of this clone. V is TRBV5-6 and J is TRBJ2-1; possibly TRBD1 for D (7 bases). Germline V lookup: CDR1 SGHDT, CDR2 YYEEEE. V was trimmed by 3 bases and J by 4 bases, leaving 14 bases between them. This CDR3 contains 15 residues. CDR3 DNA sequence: TGTGCCAGCAGCTACAGGGGACTCCTGTACAATGAGCAGTTCTTC. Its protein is CASSYRGLLYNEQFF.

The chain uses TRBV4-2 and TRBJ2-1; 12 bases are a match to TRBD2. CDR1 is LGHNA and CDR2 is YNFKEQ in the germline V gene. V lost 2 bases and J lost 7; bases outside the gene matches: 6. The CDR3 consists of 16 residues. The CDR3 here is CASSQSLAGGPNEQFF. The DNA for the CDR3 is TGTGCCAGCAGCCAATCCCTAGCGGGGGGGCCTAATGAGCAGTTCTTC.

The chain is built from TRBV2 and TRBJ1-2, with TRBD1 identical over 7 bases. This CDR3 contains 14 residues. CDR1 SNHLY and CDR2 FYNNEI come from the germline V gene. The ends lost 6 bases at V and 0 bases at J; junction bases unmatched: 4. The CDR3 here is CASRQTGSNYGYTF. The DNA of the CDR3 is TGTGCCAGCAGACAGACAGGGTCTAACTATGGCTACACCTTC.

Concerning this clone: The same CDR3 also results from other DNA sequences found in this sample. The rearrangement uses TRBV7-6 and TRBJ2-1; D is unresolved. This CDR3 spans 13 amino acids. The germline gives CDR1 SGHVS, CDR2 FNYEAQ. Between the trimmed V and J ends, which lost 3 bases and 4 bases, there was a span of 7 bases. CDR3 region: CASSLAVYNEQFF. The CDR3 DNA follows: TGTGCCAGCAGCTTGGCAGTATACAATGAGCAGTTCTTC.

This chain's CDR3 is CASSIRGTGAGNQPQHF. CDR3 coding DNA: TGTGCCAGTAGTATCAGGGGGACAGGGGCTGGAAATCAGCCCCAGCATTTT. This rearrangement joins TRBV19 to TRBJ1-5; the match to TRBD1 covers 10 bases. Germline V gene lookup returns CDR1 LNHDA and CDR2 SQIVND (reference sequence). The trim removed 3 bases at V and 4 bases at J, leaving 9 bases unmatched. This CDR3 is 17 amino acids long. Using reference TRBV19 and TRBJ1-5 for the parts outside the CDR3, the full variable domain is DGGITQSPKYLFRKEGQNVTLSCEQNLNHDAMYWYRQDPGQGLRLIYYSQIVNDFQKGDIAEGYSVSREKKESFPLTVTSAQKNPTAFYLCASSIRGTGAGNQPQHFGDGTRLSIL.